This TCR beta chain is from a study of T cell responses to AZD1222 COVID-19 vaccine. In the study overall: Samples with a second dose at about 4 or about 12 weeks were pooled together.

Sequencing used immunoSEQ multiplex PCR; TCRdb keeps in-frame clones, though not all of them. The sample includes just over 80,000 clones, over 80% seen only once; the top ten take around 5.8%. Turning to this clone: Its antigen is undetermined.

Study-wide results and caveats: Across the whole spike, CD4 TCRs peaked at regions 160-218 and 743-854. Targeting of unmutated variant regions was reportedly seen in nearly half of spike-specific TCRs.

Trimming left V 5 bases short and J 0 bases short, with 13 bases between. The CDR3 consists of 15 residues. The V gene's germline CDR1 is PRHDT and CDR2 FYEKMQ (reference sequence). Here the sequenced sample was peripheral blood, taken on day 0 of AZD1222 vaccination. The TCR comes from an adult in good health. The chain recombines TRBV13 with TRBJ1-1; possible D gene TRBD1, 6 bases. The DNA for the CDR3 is TGTGCCAGCAGCGTAACGGGACACCTGAACACTGAAGCTTTCTTT. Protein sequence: CASSVTGHLNTEAFF.